What follows is one TCR beta chain and its context. The data originate from a study of blood T cell repertoires in COVID-19. Looking at the study overall: T cells, B-cell-depleted T cells, or PBMCs supplied cDNA or gDNA.

The protocol was immunoSEQ multiplex PCR, while the TCRdb copy is restricted to in-frame clones and leaves out a portion. The table shows 200,000 to 250,000 clones, with 80% to 85% occurring only once. V was pared by 7 bases and J by 6 bases, with 8 bases of the junction left unmatched. There are 13 residues in the CDR3. The germline gives CDR1 LNHDA, CDR2 SQIVND (reference sequence). The sequencing sample was made of PBMCs or T cells enriched from blood (not recorded which). The clonotype originates from a woman in her thirties or forties who had recovered from COVID-19. The V and J genes are TRBV19 and TRBJ1-2; 7 positions agree with TRBD1. The CDR3 sequence is CASTVGGDDGYTF. As DNA, the CDR3 is TGTGCCAGTACGGTAGGGGGCGATGATGGCTACACCTTC.